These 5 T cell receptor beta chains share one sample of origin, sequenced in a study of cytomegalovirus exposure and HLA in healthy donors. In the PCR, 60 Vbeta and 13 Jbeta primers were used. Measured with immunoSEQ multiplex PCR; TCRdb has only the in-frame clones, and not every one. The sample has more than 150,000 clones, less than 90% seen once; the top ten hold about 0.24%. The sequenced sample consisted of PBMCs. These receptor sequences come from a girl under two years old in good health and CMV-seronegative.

The CDR3 region is CASSIGGVGNQPQHF. As DNA, the CDR3 is TGTGCCAGTAGTATAGGGGGAGTGGGCAATCAGCCCCAGCATTTT. The rearrangement links TRBV19 to TRBJ1-5; D gene uncertain. This CDR3 is 15 amino acids long. Between the trimmed V and J ends, which lost 1 base and 2 bases, there was a span of 9 bases. CDR1 is LNHDA and CDR2 is SQIVND in the germline V gene (reference sequence).

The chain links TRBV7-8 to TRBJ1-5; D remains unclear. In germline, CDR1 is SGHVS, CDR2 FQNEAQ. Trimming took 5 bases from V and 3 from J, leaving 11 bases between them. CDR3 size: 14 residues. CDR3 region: CASSPSGSNQPQHF. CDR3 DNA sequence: TGTGCCAGCAGCCCCTCGGGGTCCAATCAGCCCCAGCATTTT.

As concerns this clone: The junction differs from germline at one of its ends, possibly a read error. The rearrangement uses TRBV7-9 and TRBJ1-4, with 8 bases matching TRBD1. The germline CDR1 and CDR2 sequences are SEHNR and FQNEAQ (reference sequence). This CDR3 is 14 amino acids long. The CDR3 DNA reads TGTTCCAGCGGTCCCAGGGGGCGTAATGAAAAACTGTTTTTT. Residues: CSSGPRGRNEKLFF.

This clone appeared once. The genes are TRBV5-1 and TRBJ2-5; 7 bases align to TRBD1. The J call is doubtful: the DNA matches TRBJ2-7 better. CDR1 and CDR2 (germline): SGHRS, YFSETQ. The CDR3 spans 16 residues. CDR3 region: CASSLRTGDRRYEQYF. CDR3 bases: TGCGCCAGCAGCTTACGGACAGGAGACAGAAGATACGAGCAGTACTTC.

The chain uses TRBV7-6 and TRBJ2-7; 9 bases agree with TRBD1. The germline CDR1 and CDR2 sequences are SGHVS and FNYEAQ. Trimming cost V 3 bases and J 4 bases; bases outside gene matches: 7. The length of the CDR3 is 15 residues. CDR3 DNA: TGTGCCAGCAGCTTCTCCGGGACAGGGACATACGAGCAGTACTTC. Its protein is CASSFSGTGTYEQYF. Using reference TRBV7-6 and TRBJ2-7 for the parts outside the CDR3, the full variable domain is GAGVSQSPRYKVTKRGQDVALRCDPISGHVSLYWYRQALGQGPEFLTYFNYEAQQDKSGLPNDRFSAERPEGSISTLTIQRTEQRDSAMYRCASSFSGTGTYEQYFGPGTRLTVT.